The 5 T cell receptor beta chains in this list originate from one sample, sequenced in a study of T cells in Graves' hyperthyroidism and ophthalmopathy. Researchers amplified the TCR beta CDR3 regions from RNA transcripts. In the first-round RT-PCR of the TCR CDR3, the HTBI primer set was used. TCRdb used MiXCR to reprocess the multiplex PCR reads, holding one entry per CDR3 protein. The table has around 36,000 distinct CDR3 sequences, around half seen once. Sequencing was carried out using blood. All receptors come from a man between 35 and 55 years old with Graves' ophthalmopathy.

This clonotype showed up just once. This chain's CDR3 is CSAGHGTGGETQYF. The CDR3 DNA follows: TGCAGTGCGGGACATGGGACGGGGGGAGAGACCCAGTACTTC. The gene calls are TRBV20-1 and TRBJ2-5; tentative D call: TRBD2 (7 bases). Germline V gene lookup returns CDR1 DFQATT and CDR2 SNEGSKA (reference sequence). V was cut by 6 bases and J by 4 bases, with 18 bases left in between. The CDR3 length is 14 residues.

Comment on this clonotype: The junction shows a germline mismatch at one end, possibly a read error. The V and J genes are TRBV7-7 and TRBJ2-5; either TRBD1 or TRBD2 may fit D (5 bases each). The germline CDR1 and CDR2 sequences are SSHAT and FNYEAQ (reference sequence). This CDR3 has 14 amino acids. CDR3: CASSLGDGQETQYF. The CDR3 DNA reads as TGTGCTAGCAGCTTGGGGGACGGACAAGAGACCCAGTACTTC.

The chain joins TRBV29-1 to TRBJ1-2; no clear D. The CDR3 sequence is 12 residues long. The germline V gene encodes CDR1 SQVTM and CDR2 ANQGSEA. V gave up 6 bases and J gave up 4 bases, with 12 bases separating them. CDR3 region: CSVQRRLYGYTF. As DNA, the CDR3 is TGCAGCGTCCAACGGAGACTCTATGGCTACACCTTC.

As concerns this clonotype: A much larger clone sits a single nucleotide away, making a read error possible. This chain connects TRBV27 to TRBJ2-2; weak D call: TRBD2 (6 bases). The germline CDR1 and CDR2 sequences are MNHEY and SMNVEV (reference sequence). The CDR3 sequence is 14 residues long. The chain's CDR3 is CASKPLGGTGEPFF. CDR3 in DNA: TGTGCCAGCAAACCACTGGGGGGAACCGGGGAGCCGTTTTTT.

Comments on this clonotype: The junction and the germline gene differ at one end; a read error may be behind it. CDR3 DNA sequence: TGTGCCAGCAGCTTAGGGGGGGAGCAGCACTTC. Its protein product is CASSLGGEQHF. V is TRBV5-6 and J is TRBJ2-7; possible D gene TRBD2, 7 bases. The germline CDR1 and CDR2 sequences are SGHDT and YYEEEE. The CDR3 has 11 residues.